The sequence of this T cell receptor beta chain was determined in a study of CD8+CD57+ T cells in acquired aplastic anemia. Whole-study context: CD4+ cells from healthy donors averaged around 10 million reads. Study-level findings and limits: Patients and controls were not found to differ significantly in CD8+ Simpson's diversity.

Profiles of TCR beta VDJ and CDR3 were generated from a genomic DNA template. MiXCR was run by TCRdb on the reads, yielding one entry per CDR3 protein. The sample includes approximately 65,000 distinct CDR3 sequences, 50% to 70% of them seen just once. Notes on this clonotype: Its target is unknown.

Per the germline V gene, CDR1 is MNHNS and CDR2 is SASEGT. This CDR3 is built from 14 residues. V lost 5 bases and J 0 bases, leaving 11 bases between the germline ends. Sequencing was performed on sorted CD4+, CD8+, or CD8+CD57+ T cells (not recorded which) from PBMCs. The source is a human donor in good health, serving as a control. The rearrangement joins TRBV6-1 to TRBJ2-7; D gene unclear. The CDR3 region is CASSTTGSSYEQYF. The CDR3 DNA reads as TGTGCCAGCAGTACCACCGGAAGCTCCTACGAGCAGTACTTC.